This TCR beta chain was sequenced for a study of brain T cells in children with intractable seizures. Germline V gene sequence: CDR1 MGHRA, CDR2 YSYEKL. Trimming cost V 0 bases and J 4 bases, with 12 bases left between them. The CDR3 is 15 residues long. Generated by immunoSEQ multiplex PCR, the TCRdb table keeps only in-frame clones and is missing some. Of under 150,000 clones in the sample, around 94% are singletons; the top ten hold about 3.8%. This chain links TRBV4-1 with TRBJ1-1, with D possibly TRBD1 on 5 matching bases. Material: peripheral blood, obtained at surgery. The sequence derives from a boy under two years old with hemimegalencephaly and intractable seizures. CDR3 sequence reads: CASSQDAGLGTEAFF. The CDR3 nucleotides are TGCGCCAGCAGCCAAGATGCAGGGTTGGGCACTGAAGCTTTCTTT.